This T cell receptor (beta chain) was recorded in a study of cytomegalovirus exposure and HLA in healthy donors. The PCR used 60 Vbeta and 13 Jbeta primers. Clones were read by immunoSEQ multiplex PCR, and TCRdb kept only the in-frame ones, dropping some. The sample contains about 190,000 clones, just under 75% of which appear only once. Study-wide results and caveats: Sequencing depth across donors, presence/absence analyses assumed, was roughly uniform. As a later analysis showed, several of the most significant clusters appeared to be linked to common viral pathogens. High specificity and sensitivity for cytomegalovirus status were reported for the classifier. A later analysis linked a missense variant in DCLRE1C to the trimming of TCR beta V and J genes.

About this clone itself: Antigen: not known.

The CDR3 is 15 residues long. Germline CDR1 reads LNHDA; CDR2 reads SQIVND (reference sequence). This chain uses TRBV19 with TRBJ2-5; 8 nucleotides match TRBD1. The DNA end is a closer match to TRBJ2-7, so the J assignment may be wrong. Sequenced sample: PBMCs. The sequence was obtained from a man between 25 and 39 years old in good health and CMV-seropositive. In DNA, the CDR3 is TGTGCCAGTAGTCCGCGGGACAGGAGCTCCTACGAGCAGTACTTC. This sequence encodes CASSPRDRSSYEQYF.